This TCR beta chain is drawn from a study of T cells in Graves' hyperthyroidism and ophthalmopathy (dated by TCRdb to about 2019). With respect to the entire study: Peripheral blood samples were taken at the time of initial diagnosis, prior to any treatment. TCR V-J signatures able to tell the groups apart were searched for in a discovery cohort of 100 patients, of whom more than 40 had Graves' ophthalmopathy and around 56 had stable Graves' hyperthyroidism. Thyroid tissue and blood T-cell repertoires from about six Graves' hyperthyroidism patients were also compared in the study. After sampling, hyperthyroidism patients received methimazole starting at 30 mg daily, and ophthalmopathy patients received high-dose intravenous methylprednisolone. The approximately 90 discovery patients were randomly split 7:3 into training and test sets. Prospective prediction of ophthalmopathy was tested in an independent validation cohort consisting of fewer than 20 hyperthyroidism patients and more than 15 patients who later progressed to ophthalmopathy. TCR Vbeta CDR3 sequencing of approximately 140 peripheral blood samples (approximately 44 ophthalmopathy, about 74 hyperthyroidism and roughly 17 progressor patients) is reported in the paper. Study-wide findings and limitations: Ophthalmopathy was separated from stable hyperthyroidism by a 13 V-J signature model, with just over 85% sensitivity and approximately 84% specificity obtained in cross-validation and 80%/75% obtained in testing. During validation, the model predicted progression to ophthalmopathy a median of approximately 6 months ahead of onset, with 70.59% sensitivity and about 72% specificity. No statistical method was used to fix the sample size in advance, and group allocation was not hidden from the investigators. Blood samples also contained most of the expanded thyroid clonotypes (frequency above 0.001), which suggests that blood repertoires may reflect thyroid immune responses.

This clonotype has more than one count but fewer than ten. Its antigen target is currently unknown. No much larger clone is present one base from it, and per-base qualities are unavailable. Amplification of TCR beta CDR3 regions was carried out from RNA transcripts. The first round of RT-PCR for the TCR CDR3 was performed with the HTBI primer set and the Qiagen OneStep RT-PCR kit. A second multiplex PCR round built the libraries, followed by size selection and purification. The libraries were sequenced on an Illumina HiSeq2000 using paired-end 100 bp reads. Processing in the source paper ran as follows. SOAPnuke was used to process the raw data, throwing out any read that contained adapters or uncalled bases, had a mean Phred below 15, or lacked an exact constant-primer or identifier match. High-quality paired reads were merged with COPE v1.2.5, and unique nucleotide sequences were defined as clonotypes. MiTCR v1.1 was used to align the clonotypes against IMGT TRBV, TRBD and TRBJ reference segments. The analysis included only V-J combinations with a frequency above 0.0001, which together covered about 99% of the repertoires. The TCS score was defined as the ratio of F50 (clonal expansion) to E x V (chaos), calculated using BLOSUM62-based TCRdist between CDR3 peptides within each V-J. Welch's t-statistics and random forest reduced approximately 520 V-J features to 10 to 15, which were used in a naive Bayes classifier (R e1071). Through fastp at Q25 and MiXCR, TCRdb rebuilt clones from the public reads, retaining in-frame beta chains. CDR3 protein sequences are deduplicated, and each keeps its most common genes and DNA. Clone size and V and J calls follow TCRdb, not the original study. In this sample the table shows some 370,000 distinct CDR3 sequences, roughly 15% of which occur a single time. In total, the top ten clones hold about a third of the sample.

CDR1 and CDR2 were assigned from the germline V gene (reference sequence) as GTSNPN and SVGIG. From the cysteine up to the phenylalanine, the CDR3 has a length of 16 residues. The read is trimmed to its CDR3 DNA, 48 bases read in frame from base 1. The germline ends are 19 bases apart after V is trimmed by 3 bases and J by 5 bases. The hyperthyroidism patients were between 18 and 65 years old and newly diagnosed, with a disease duration of less than 2 months. Patients with uncontrolled infections, other autoimmune diseases, pregnancy or lactation were excluded. Clinical symptoms, serum thyroxine and TRAb, thyroid ultrasound, and orbital computed tomography formed the basis for the diagnoses. For progressor patients, blood was drawn at the first diagnosis of hyperthyroidism, before any ophthalmopathy symptoms had appeared. Ficoll-Paque density gradient centrifugation was used to isolate PBMCs from about 9.4 ml of fresh peripheral blood. Patients classed as progressors first received a Graves' hyperthyroidism diagnosis and then went on to develop ophthalmopathy during follow-up. Total RNA was extracted with Trizol reagent, and quality was checked on an Agilent 2100 Bioanalyzer.

Sequencing was done on a sample of blood. The receptor was isolated from a young woman with Graves' hyperthyroidism that later progressed to Graves' ophthalmopathy. The sequence links TRBV30 to TRBJ2-2; TRBD2 is a weak D gene call, 5 bases matching. For the CDR3, the sequence is CAWSVGGSWWTGELFF. Here is the DNA: TGTGCCTGGAGCGTGGGTGGGAGTTGGTGGACCGGGGAGCTGTTTTTT.